A selection of T cell receptor beta chains follows, all from one sample in a study of cytomegalovirus exposure and HLA in healthy donors. Assay: immunoSEQ multiplex PCR; the TCRdb copy retains only in-frame clones and omits some. The sample holds 130,000 or so clones; about 80% are singletons and the top ten take about 3%. Sequenced input: PBMCs. The receptor source for this set is a man aged 25 to 45 in good health and CMV-seronegative. Both conserved end residues are part of each CDR3. The D gene is left open where the match is weak. Only some rows state a clone size, as once, few, many or a class for expanded clones.

V gene: TRBV4-1
clone size: NA
D gene: TRBD1
J gene: TRBJ1-5
CDR3 protein: CASSQDKGTGQQPQHF

V gene: TRBV9
clone size: NA
D gene: NA
J gene: TRBJ2-7
CDR3 protein: CASSVGSGNSYEQYF

V gene: TRBV6-5
clone size: NA
D gene: TRBD1
J gene: TRBJ1-2
CDR3 protein: CASRPGQRSYGYTF

V gene: TRBV5-1
clone size: NA
D gene: NA
J gene: TRBJ1-5
CDR3 protein: CASSPDRGNQPQHF

V gene: TRBV2
clone size: NA
D gene: TRBD1
J gene: TRBJ2-4
CDR3 protein: CASRGTVGNIQYF

V gene: TRBV9
clone size: NA
D gene: TRBD2
J gene: TRBJ2-1
CDR3 protein: CASSVDAGDRPYNEQFF

V gene: TRBV19
clone size: NA
D gene: TRBD2
J gene: TRBJ2-2
CDR3 protein: CASSIQAGGTGELFF

V gene: TRBV5-1
clone size: NA
D gene: TRBD2
J gene: TRBJ2-2
CDR3 protein: CASSLRRGTGELFF

V gene: TRBV6-5
clone size: NA
D gene: TRBD1
J gene: TRBJ1-1
CDR3 protein: CASSRLTGGTEAFF

V gene: TRBV2
clone size: NA
D gene: TRBD1
J gene: TRBJ1-1
CDR3 protein: CASNRDRGQWAFF

V gene: TRBV28
clone size: NA
D gene: TRBD1
J gene: TRBJ1-2
CDR3 protein: CASSLTGERVYGYTF

V gene: TRBV30
clone size: NA
D gene: NA
J gene: TRBJ2-7
CDR3 protein: CAWSGQVYYEQYF

V gene: TRBV4-2
clone size: NA
D gene: TRBD2
J gene: TRBJ2-1
CDR3 protein: CASSPLRRGTSGYNEQFF

V gene: TRBV5-6
clone size: NA
D gene: NA
J gene: TRBJ1-2
CDR3 protein: CASSSTGTNYGYTF

V gene: TRBV6-6
clone size: NA
D gene: TRBD2
J gene: TRBJ2-7
CDR3 protein: CASSPGTSGSYEQYF

V gene: TRBV9
clone size: NA
D gene: TRBD2
J gene: TRBJ2-7
CDR3 protein: CASSPMGRGAYEQYF

V gene: TRBV5-1
clone size: NA
D gene: NA
J gene: TRBJ2-1
CDR3 protein: CASSLGQGIRNEQFF

V gene: TRBV27
clone size: NA
D gene: NA
J gene: TRBJ2-7
CDR3 protein: CASSLSNGGMREQYF

V gene: TRBV6-4
clone size: NA
D gene: TRBD1
J gene: TRBJ2-3
CDR3 protein: CPLAGTGGTDTQYF

V gene: TRBV7-9
clone size: NA
D gene: TRBD1
J gene: TRBJ2-1
CDR3 protein: CASSPSTGSSYNEQFF

V gene: TRBV5-6
clone size: NA
D gene: NA
J gene: TRBJ1-2
CDR3 protein: CASSLVGREAHGYTF

V gene: TRBV9
clone size: NA
D gene: TRBD1
J gene: TRBJ1-6
CDR3 protein: CASSEGQGSNSPLHF

V gene: TRBV29-1
clone size: NA
D gene: TRBD1
J gene: TRBJ2-2
CDR3 protein: CSVADRSTGELFF

V gene: TRBV9
clone size: NA
D gene: TRBD2
J gene: TRBJ2-2
CDR3 protein: CASSVGGGYTGELFF

V gene: TRBV28
clone size: few
D gene: TRBD1
J gene: TRBJ1-1
CDR3 protein: CASSFLGQGLMTFF

V gene: TRBV29-1
clone size: few
D gene: NA
J gene: TRBJ1-1
CDR3 protein: CSVVPWARTEAFF

V gene: TRBV15
clone size: NA
D gene: NA
J gene: TRBJ1-5
CDR3 protein: CATSKTGLRNQPQHF

V gene: TRBV10-3
clone size: NA
D gene: NA
J gene: TRBJ1-2
CDR3 protein: CAISEGAGGYTF

V gene: TRBV7-2
clone size: NA
D gene: TRBD2
J gene: TRBJ2-3
CDR3 protein: CASSANIAGFFTDTQYF

V gene: TRBV28
clone size: NA
D gene: TRBD1
J gene: TRBJ1-2
CDR3 protein: CASSLWGTGVYGYTF

V gene: TRBV4-1
clone size: NA
D gene: NA
J gene: TRBJ2-1
CDR3 protein: CASSLETGSYNEQFF

V gene: TRBV6-1
clone size: NA
D gene: NA
J gene: TRBJ2-7
CDR3 protein: CASKFSERGGQYF

V gene: TRBV19
clone size: NA
D gene: NA
J gene: TRBJ2-5
CDR3 protein: CASSKRPQETQYF

V gene: TRBV10-2
clone size: NA
D gene: TRBD1
J gene: TRBJ1-1
CDR3 protein: CASSEQGAFTEAFF

V gene: TRBV18
clone size: NA
D gene: NA
J gene: TRBJ1-6
CDR3 protein: CASSPQGSSFNSPLHF

V gene: TRBV4-2
clone size: NA
D gene: TRBD2
J gene: TRBJ2-1
CDR3 protein: CASSQFLAGGRNEQFF

V gene: TRBV25-1
clone size: NA
D gene: TRBD1
J gene: TRBJ2-7
CDR3 protein: CASSDDRGITYEQYF

V gene: TRBV6-1
clone size: NA
D gene: NA
J gene: TRBJ1-1
CDR3 protein: CASRTSKNTEAFF

V gene: TRBV7-9
clone size: NA
D gene: NA
J gene: TRBJ2-1
CDR3 protein: CASSFLASGYNEQFF

V gene: TRBV19
clone size: NA
D gene: NA
J gene: TRBJ1-1
CDR3 protein: CASSIDRGIEAFF

V gene: TRBV7-9
clone size: NA
D gene: TRBD2
J gene: TRBJ2-3
CDR3 protein: CASSPWTSGGSTDTQYF

V gene: TRBV2
clone size: NA
D gene: NA
J gene: TRBJ1-6
CDR3 protein: CASTGSEDSPLHF

V gene: TRBV28
clone size: NA
D gene: NA
J gene: TRBJ2-6
CDR3 protein: CASSTGSSGANVLTF

V gene: TRBV28
clone size: NA
D gene: TRBD1
J gene: TRBJ1-4
CDR3 protein: CASSPRAQGDEKLFF

V gene: TRBV7-3
clone size: NA
D gene: NA
J gene: TRBJ2-7
CDR3 protein: CASSLTAGLHEQYF

V gene: TRBV13
clone size: NA
D gene: NA
J gene: TRBJ2-3
CDR3 protein: CASSGGDSTDTQYF

V gene: TRBV30
clone size: NA
D gene: NA
J gene: TRBJ1-1
CDR3 protein: CARQYFGGDTEAFF

V gene: TRBV7-8
clone size: NA
D gene: NA
J gene: TRBJ2-1
CDR3 protein: CASSLFFVLNNEQFF

V gene: TRBV29-1
clone size: NA
D gene: NA
J gene: TRBJ2-2
CDR3 protein: CSVGQGRTGELFF

V gene: TRBV7-2
clone size: NA
D gene: TRBD2
J gene: TRBJ2-2
CDR3 protein: CASSNRGLAALQGELFF

V gene: TRBV28
clone size: NA
D gene: NA
J gene: TRBJ2-3
CDR3 protein: CASSLELAITDTQYF

V gene: TRBV9
clone size: NA
D gene: TRBD1
J gene: TRBJ2-5
CDR3 protein: CASSVGFRGRETQYF

V gene: TRBV6-5
clone size: NA
D gene: NA
J gene: TRBJ1-2
CDR3 protein: CASTLRGTNYGYTF

V gene: TRBV2
clone size: NA
D gene: NA
J gene: TRBJ1-1
CDR3 protein: CASRVDWNTEAFF

V gene: TRBV6-5
clone size: NA
D gene: NA
J gene: TRBJ2-1
CDR3 protein: CASRGTSGNEQFF

V gene: TRBV5-1
clone size: NA
D gene: TRBD1
J gene: TRBJ2-2
CDR3 protein: CASSLQGEIPGELFF

V gene: TRBV28
clone size: NA
D gene: NA
J gene: TRBJ2-2
CDR3 protein: CASSLGGQRDGELFF